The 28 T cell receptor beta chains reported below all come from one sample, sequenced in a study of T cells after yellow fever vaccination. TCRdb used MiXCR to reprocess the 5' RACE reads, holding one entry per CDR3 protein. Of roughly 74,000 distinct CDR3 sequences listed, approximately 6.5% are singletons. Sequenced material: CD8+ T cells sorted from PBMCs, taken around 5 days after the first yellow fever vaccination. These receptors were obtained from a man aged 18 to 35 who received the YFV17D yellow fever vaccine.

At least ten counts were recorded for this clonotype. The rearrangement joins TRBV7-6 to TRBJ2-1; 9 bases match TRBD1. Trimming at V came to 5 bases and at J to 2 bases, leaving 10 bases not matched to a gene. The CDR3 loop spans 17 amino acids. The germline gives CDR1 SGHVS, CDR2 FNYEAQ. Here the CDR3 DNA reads TGTGCCAGCAGCAGAGAAACAGGGGGCGCAACCTACAATGAGCAGTTCTTC. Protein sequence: CASSRETGGATYNEQFF. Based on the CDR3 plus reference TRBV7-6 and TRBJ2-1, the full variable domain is GAGVSQSPRYKVTKRGQDVALRCDPISGHVSLYWYRQALGQGPEFLTYFNYEAQQDKSGLPNDRFSAERPEGSISTLTIQRTEQRDSAMYRCASSRETGGATYNEQFFGPGTRLTVL.

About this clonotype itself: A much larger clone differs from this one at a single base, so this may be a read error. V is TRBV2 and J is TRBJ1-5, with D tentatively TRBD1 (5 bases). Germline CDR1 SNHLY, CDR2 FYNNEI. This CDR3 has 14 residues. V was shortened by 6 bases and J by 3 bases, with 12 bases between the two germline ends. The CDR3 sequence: CASRVPGNNQPQHF. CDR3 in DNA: TGTGCCAGCAGAGTTCCAGGGAACAATCAGCCCCAGCATTTT.

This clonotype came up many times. CDR3 in amino acids: CASSTGQLEQFF. CDR3 nucleotide sequence: TGTGCCAGCAGTACAGGACAGCTCGAACAGTTCTTC. The V call is TRBV6-6, the J call TRBJ2-1; D is possibly TRBD1 (6 bases). V lost 5 bases and J lost 13, with 15 bases in between. This CDR3 is 12 amino acids long. Germline lookup yields CDR1 MNHNY and CDR2 SVGAGI (reference sequence).

CDR3 nucleotide sequence: TGTGCCAGCAGCCAGACAGGCTACAATGAGCAGTTCTTC. This translates into CASSQTGYNEQFF. V is TRBV4-2 and J is TRBJ2-1; tentatively, D is TRBD1 (6 bases). This CDR3 comprises 13 residues. Trimming removed 3 bases at V and 3 bases at J, with 6 bases between. CDR1 and CDR2 from the germline V gene are LGHNA and YNFKEQ.

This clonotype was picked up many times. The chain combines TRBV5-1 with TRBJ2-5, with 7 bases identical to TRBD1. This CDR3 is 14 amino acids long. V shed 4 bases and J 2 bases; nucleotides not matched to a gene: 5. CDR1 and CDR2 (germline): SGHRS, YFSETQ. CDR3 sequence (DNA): TGCGCCAGCAGCAAGTGGGACAGACAAGAGACCCAGTACTTC. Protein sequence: CASSKWDRQETQYF.

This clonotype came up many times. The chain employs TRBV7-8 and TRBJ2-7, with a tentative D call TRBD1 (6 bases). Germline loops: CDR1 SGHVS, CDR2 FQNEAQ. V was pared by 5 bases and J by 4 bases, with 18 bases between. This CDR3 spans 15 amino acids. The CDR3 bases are TGTGCCAGCAGCCCCCTCCGGACAGTCTTGTACGAGCAGTACGTC. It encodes CASSPLRTVLYEQYV.

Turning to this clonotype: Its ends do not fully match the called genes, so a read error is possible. CDR3 DNA: TGTGCCAGCAGCGTAGGGGGGATGACAAAAGAGTACTTT. Translated: CASSVGGMTKEYF. The chain combines TRBV9 with TRBJ1-1; D is possibly TRBD1 (5 bases). CDR1 SGDLS and CDR2 YYNGEE come from the germline V gene. CDR3 length equals 13 residues.

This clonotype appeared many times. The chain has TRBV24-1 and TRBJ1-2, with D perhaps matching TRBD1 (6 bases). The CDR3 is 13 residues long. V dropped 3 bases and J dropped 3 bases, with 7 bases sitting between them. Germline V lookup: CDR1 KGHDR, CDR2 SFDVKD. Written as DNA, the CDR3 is TGTGCCACCAGTGATGGGGGCTACTATGGCTACACCTTC. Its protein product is CATSDGGYYGYTF.

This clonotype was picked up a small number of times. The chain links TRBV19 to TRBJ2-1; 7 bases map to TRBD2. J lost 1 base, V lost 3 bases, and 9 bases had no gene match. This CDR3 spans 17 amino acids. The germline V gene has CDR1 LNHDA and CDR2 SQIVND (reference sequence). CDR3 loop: CASSISGGIVSYNEQFF. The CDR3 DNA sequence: TGTGCCAGTAGTATTTCCGGGGGGATCGTTTCCTACAATGAGCAGTTCTTC. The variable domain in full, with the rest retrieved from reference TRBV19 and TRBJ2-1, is DGGITQSPKYLFRKEGQNVTLSCEQNLNHDAMYWYRQDPGQGLRLIYYSQIVNDFQKGDIAEGYSVSREKKESFPLTVTSAQKNPTAFYLCASSISGGIVSYNEQFFGPGTRLTVL.

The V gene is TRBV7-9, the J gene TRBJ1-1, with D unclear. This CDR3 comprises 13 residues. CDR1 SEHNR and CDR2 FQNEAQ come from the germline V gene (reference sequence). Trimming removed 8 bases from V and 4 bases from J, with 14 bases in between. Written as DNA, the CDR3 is TGTGCCAGCGGGTCCTCCGGCGGCACTGAAGCTTTCTTT. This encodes CASGSSGGTEAFF.

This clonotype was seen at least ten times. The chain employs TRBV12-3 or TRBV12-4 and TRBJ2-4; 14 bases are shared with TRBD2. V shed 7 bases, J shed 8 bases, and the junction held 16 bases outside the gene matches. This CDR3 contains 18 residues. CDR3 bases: TGTGCCAGCACCATAATTAACGGGACTAGCGGGGGCGGAGACATTCAGTACTTC. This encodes CASTIINGTSGGGDIQYF.

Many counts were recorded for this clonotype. CDR3 sequence (DNA): TGTGCCTGGGCGACAGGGGACACTGAAGCTTTCTTT. This sequence encodes CAWATGDTEAFF. This chain connects TRBV30 to TRBJ1-1; 8 bases match TRBD1. After removal of 5 bases from V and 3 bases from J, the junction contained 2 bases not matched to a gene. CDR1 is GTSNPN, CDR2 SVGIG, per germline (reference sequence). The CDR3 is 12 amino acids. Full variable domain (rest looked up from reference TRBV30 and TRBJ1-1): SQTIHQWPATLVQPVGSPLSLECTVEGTSNPNLYWYRQAAGRGLQLLFYSVGIGQISSEVPQNLSASRPQDRQFILSSKKLLLSDSGFYLCAWATGDTEAFFGQGTRLTVV.

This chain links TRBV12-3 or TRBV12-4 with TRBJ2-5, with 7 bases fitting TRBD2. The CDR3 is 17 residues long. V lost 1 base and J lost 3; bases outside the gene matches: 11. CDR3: CASSLGGGIGSEETQYF. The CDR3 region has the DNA TGTGCCAGCAGTTTAGGGGGGGGGATCGGCTCGGAAGAGACCCAGTACTTC.

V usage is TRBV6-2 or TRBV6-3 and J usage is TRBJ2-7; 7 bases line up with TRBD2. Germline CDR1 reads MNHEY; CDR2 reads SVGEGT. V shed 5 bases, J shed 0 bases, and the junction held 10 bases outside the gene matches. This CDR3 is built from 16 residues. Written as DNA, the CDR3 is TGTGCCAGCAGTACGAGCGGGACGCGTCCCTCCTACGAGCAGTACTTC. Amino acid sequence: CASSTSGTRPSYEQYF.

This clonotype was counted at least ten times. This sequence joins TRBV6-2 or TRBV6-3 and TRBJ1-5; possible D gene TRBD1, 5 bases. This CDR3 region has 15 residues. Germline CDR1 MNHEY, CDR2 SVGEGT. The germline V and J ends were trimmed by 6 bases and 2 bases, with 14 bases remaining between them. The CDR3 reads CASSWDDGGNQPQHF. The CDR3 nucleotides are TGTGCCAGCAGCTGGGACGATGGGGGCAATCAGCCCCAGCATTTT.

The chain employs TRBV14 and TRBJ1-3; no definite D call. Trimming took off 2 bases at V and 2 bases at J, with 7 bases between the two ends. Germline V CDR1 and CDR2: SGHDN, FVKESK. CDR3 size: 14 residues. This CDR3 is CASSQTRPGNTIYF. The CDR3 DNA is TGTGCCAGCAGCCAAACACGCCCTGGAAACACCATATATTTT.

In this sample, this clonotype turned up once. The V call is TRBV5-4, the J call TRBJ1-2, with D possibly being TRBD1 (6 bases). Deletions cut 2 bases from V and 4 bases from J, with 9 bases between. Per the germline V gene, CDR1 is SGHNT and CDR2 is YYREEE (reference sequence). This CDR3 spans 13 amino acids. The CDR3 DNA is TGTGCCAGCAGCTTTTCGGGGGCCTATGGCTACACCTTC. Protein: CASSFSGAYGYTF.

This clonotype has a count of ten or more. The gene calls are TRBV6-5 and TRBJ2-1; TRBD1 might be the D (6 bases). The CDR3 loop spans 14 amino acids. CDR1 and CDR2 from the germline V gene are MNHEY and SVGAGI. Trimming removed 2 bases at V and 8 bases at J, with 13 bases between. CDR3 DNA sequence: TGTGCCAGCAGTTACATGGCAGGGGCTGATGAGCAGTTCTTC. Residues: CASSYMAGADEQFF.

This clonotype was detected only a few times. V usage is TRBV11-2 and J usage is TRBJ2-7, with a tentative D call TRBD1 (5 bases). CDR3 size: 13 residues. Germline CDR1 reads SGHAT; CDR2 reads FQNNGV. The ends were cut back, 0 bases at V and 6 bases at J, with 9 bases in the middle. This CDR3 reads CASSLEAGFEQYV. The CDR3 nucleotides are TGTGCCAGCAGCTTAGAGGCAGGGTTCGAGCAGTACGTC.

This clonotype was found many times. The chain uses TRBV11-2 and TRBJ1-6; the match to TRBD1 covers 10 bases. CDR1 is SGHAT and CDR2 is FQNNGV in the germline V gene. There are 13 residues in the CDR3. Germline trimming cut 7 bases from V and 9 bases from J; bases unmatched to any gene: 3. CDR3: CASNRDRGSPLHF. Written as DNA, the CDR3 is TGTGCCAGCAACCGGGACAGGGGTTCACCCCTCCACTTT.

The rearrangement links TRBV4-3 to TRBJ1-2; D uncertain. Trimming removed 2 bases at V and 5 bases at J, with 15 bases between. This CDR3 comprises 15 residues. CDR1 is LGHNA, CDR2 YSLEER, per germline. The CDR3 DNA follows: TGCGCCAGCAGCCAAATACGGGAAACTTGGTATGGCTACACCTTC. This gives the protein CASSQIRETWYGYTF.

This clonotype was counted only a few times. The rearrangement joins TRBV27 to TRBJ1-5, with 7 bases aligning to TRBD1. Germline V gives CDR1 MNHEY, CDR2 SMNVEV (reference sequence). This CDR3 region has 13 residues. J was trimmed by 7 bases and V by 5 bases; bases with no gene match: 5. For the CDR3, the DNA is TGTGCCAGCAGTGCATACAGGGGCCAGCCCCAGCATTTT. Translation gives CASSAYRGQPQHF.

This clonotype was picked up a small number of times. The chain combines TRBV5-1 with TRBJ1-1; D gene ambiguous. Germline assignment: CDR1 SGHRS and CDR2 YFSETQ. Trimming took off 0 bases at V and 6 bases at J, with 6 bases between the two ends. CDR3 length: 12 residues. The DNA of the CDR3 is TGCGCCAGCAGCTTGGGTTTCTCTGAAGCTTTCTTT. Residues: CASSLGFSEAFF.

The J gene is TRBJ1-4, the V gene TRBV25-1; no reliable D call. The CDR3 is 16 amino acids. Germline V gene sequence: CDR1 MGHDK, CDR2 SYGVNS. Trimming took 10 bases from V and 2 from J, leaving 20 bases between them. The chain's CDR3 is CAMGPGLFCTNEKLFF. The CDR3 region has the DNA TGTGCCATGGGCCCCGGGCTCTTCTGCACTAATGAAAAACTGTTTTTT.

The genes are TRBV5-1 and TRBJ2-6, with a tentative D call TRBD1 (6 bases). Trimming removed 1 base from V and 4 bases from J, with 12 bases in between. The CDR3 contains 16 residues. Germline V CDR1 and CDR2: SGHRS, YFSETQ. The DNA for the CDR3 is TGCGCCAGCAGCTTGTTGCAGGGGCCGGGGGCCAACGTCCTGACTTTC. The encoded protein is CASSLLQGPGANVLTF. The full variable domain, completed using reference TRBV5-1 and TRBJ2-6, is KAGVTQTPRYLIKTRGQQVTLSCSPISGHRSVSWYQQTPGQGLQFLFEYFSETQRNKGNFPGRFSGRQFSNSRSEMNVSTLELGDSALYLCASSLLQGPGANVLTFGAGSRLTVL.

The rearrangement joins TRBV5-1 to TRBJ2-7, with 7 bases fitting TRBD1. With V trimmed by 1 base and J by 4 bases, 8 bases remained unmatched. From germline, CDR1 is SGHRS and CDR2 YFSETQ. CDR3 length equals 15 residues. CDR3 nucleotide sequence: TGCGCCAGCAGCTTGACAGACAGGGTGGAGTACGAGCAGTACTTC. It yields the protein CASSLTDRVEYEQYF.

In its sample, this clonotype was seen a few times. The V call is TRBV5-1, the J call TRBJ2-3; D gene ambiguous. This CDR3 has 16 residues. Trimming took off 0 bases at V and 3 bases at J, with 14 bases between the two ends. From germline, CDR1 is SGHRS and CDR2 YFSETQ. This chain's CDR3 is CASSLGASLQTDTQYF. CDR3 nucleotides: TGCGCCAGCAGCTTGGGAGCGAGCCTACAAACAGATACGCAGTATTTT. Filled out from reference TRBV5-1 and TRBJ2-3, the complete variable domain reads KAGVTQTPRYLIKTRGQQVTLSCSPISGHRSVSWYQQTPGQGLQFLFEYFSETQRNKGNFPGRFSGRQFSNSRSEMNVSTLELGDSALYLCASSLGASLQTDTQYFGPGTRLTVL.

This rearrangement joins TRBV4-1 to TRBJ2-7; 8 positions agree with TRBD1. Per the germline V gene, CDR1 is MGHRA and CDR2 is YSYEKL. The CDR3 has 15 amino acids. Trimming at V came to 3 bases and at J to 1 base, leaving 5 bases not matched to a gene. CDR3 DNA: TGCGCCAGCAGCCACGGACAGGGCTTATCCTACGAGCAGTACTTC. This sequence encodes CASSHGQGLSYEQYF.